The entry below gives a single TCR beta chain sequence along with its context. This table comes from immunoSEQ multiplex PCR, and its TCRdb copy is limited to in-frame clones, with some not included. The sample holds about 34,000 clones, around nine tenths seen once. The source of the sample is a study of T cell changes during pregnancy in multiple sclerosis. The CDR3 contains 12 residues. The germline CDR1 and CDR2 sequences are SGDLS and YYNGEE. V lost 0 bases, J lost 4 bases, and 3 bases lay in between. The starting material was CD8+ T cells from peripheral blood mononuclear cells, obtained in the third trimester of pregnancy. The gene calls are TRBV9 and TRBJ2-3; no reliable D call. This clonotype was obtained from a female donor with multiple sclerosis, enrolled in a pregnancy study. The CDR3 nucleotides read TGTGCCAGCAGCGTAGCGTCAGATACGCAGTATTTT. This encodes CASSVASDTQYF. Based on the CDR3 plus reference TRBV9 and TRBJ2-3, the full variable domain is DSGVTQTPKHLITATGQRVTLRCSPRSGDLSVYWYQQSLDQGLQFLIQYYNGEERAKGNILERFSAQQFPDLHSELNLSSLELGDSALYFCASSVASDTQYFGPGTRLTVL.